What follows are 24 T cell receptor beta chains derived from one specimen sequenced in a study of blood T cell repertoires in COVID-19. Method: immunoSEQ multiplex PCR; TCRdb's copy keeps in-frame clones and lacks some. The sample holds about 250,000 clones, roughly 86% seen once. Sequenced input: PBMCs or T cells enriched from blood (not recorded which). The origin of the receptors is a woman between 50 and 59 years old who had recovered from COVID-19.

This clone showed up just a few times. The chain is built from TRBV5-5 and TRBJ2-2; tentative D call: TRBD2 (5 bases). The V gene lost 2 bases and the J gene lost 1 base, with 9 bases spanning the gap. Germline V gene data show CDR1 as SGHKS and CDR2 as YYEKEE (reference sequence). This CDR3 region has 15 residues. The CDR3 sequence: CASSLGLKNTGELFF. The DNA of the CDR3 is TGTGCCAGCAGCTTAGGACTCAAGAACACCGGGGAGCTGTTTTTT.

The rearrangement joins TRBV29-1 to TRBJ2-1; 10 bases agree with TRBD2. The trim removed 4 bases at V and 6 bases at J, leaving 3 bases unmatched. CDR1 is SQVTM and CDR2 is ANQGSEA in the germline V gene. The CDR3 length is 13 residues. The CDR3 nucleotides are TGCAGCGTTGCTAGCGGGAGTCTCAATGAGCAGTTCTTC. It yields the protein CSVASGSLNEQFF.

CDR3 coding DNA: TGTGCCAGCAGTGAAGGGCTAGTTGAGAAGCAGTTCTTC. The encoded protein is CASSEGLVEKQFF. The V and J genes are TRBV6-1 and TRBJ2-1; D unclear. The CDR3 contains 13 residues. V shed 1 base and J shed 11 bases, with 12 bases lying between them. Per germline, CDR1 MNHNS and CDR2 SASEGT.

This clone was recorded only once. This chain joins TRBV9 and TRBJ1-1, with a possible D match to TRBD1 (5 bases). The CDR3 extends over 15 amino acids. Trimming shortened V by 3 bases and J by 4 bases, and 16 bases separated the two germline ends. Germline CDR1 is SGDLS and CDR2 is YYNGEE. The CDR3 sequence: CASSGGAKRGTEAFF. The CDR3 nucleotides read TGTGCCAGCAGCGGCGGGGCAAAGCGGGGCACTGAAGCTTTCTTT. The whole variable domain, remainder taken from reference TRBV9 and TRBJ1-1, is DSGVTQTPKHLITATGQRVTLRCSPRSGDLSVYWYQQSLDQGLQFLIQYYNGEERAKGNILERFSAQQFPDLHSELNLSSLELGDSALYFCASSGGAKRGTEAFFGQGTRLTVV.

The chain combines TRBV28 with TRBJ1-2; TRBD1 is a possible D gene (6 bases). Trimming stripped 0 bases from V and 2 bases from J, with 13 bases between. Germline V gives CDR1 MDHEN, CDR2 SYDVKM. The length of the CDR3 is 16 residues. Here the CDR3 DNA reads TGTGCCAGCAGTTTATGGTTGGACAGCGTAAACTATGGCTACACCTTC. This codes for CASSLWLDSVNYGYTF.

This clone was seen a handful of times. The chain combines TRBV5-4 with TRBJ2-3; TRBD1 matches 8 bases. This CDR3 is 14 amino acids long. Germline lookup yields CDR1 SGHNT and CDR2 YYREEE (reference sequence). J was trimmed by 5 bases and V by 0 bases; bases with no gene match: 2. In DNA, the CDR3 is TGTGCCAGCAGCTTGGCAGGGGGCAGAGATACGCAGTATTTT. Translated, it gives CASSLAGGRDTQYF. Drawing the rest from reference TRBV5-4 and TRBJ2-3, the complete variable domain is ETGVTQSPTHLIKTRGQQVTLRCSSQSGHNTVSWYQQALGQGPQFIFQYYREEENGRGNFPPRFSGLQFPNYSSELNVNALELDDSALYLCASSLAGGRDTQYFGPGTRLTVL.

The chain has TRBV11-2 and TRBJ1-4; possible D gene TRBD1, 5 bases. The germline CDR1 and CDR2 sequences are SGHAT and FQNNGV. The V gene lost 5 bases and the J gene lost 4 bases, with 17 bases spanning the gap. CDR3 length: 16 residues. The CDR3 DNA is TGTGCCAGCAGCCCAAGGGGATTGACCGTTAATGAAAAACTGTTTTTT. It translates to CASSPRGLTVNEKLFF.

This clone has at least ten counts. The chain employs TRBV4-2 and TRBJ1-6; perhaps TRBD1 as D (6 bases). The CDR3 sequence is 16 residues long. Trimming took off 1 base at V and 5 bases at J, with 12 bases between the two ends. The germline V gene encodes CDR1 LGHNA and CDR2 YNFKEQ. Here the CDR3 DNA reads TGTGCCAGCAGCCAAGGGGCAGGGGCCGATAATTCACCCCTCCACTTT. Amino acid sequence: CASSQGAGADNSPLHF.

CDR3 amino acids: CASSRQGGLTGANVLTF. CDR3 DNA sequence: TGTGCCAGCAGCAGACAGGGGGGTTTAACTGGGGCCAACGTCCTGACTTTC. The rearrangement uses TRBV7-3 and TRBJ2-6; 9 nucleotides align to TRBD1. V lost 5 bases to trimming and J lost 2 bases; unmatched junction nucleotides: 7. In germline, CDR1 is SGHTA, CDR2 FQGTGA. The CDR3 is 17 amino acids. The variable domain in full, completed from reference TRBV7-3 and TRBJ2-6, reads GAGVSQTPSNKVTEKGKYVELRCDPISGHTALYWYRQSLGQGPEFLIYFQGTGAADDSGLPNDRFFAVRPEGSVSTLKIQRTERGDSAVYLCASSRQGGLTGANVLTFGAGSRLTVL.

The chain couples TRBV14 to TRBJ2-1; no definite D call. The V gene lost 0 bases and the J gene lost 7 bases, with 7 bases spanning the gap. The CDR3 consists of 13 residues. Germline assignment: CDR1 SGHDN and CDR2 FVKESK. In DNA, the CDR3 is TGTGCCAGCAGCCAAGATCGGGTGAATGAGCAGTTCTTC. Protein sequence: CASSQDRVNEQFF.

This clone occurred once. The chain links TRBV4-2 to TRBJ2-1; 11 nucleotides line up with TRBD2. The V and J ends lost 2 bases and 7 bases, in that order; junction bases with no gene match: 25. Germline assignment: CDR1 LGHNA and CDR2 YNFKEQ. The CDR3 contains 22 residues. CDR3 protein: CASSQKGWQGGLAGLIGNEQFF. The CDR3 bases are TGTGCCAGCAGCCAAAAGGGGTGGCAGGGAGGACTAGCGGGCCTAATAGGAAATGAGCAGTTCTTC.

This chain links TRBV6-6 with TRBJ2-5; D might be TRBD2 (5 bases). There are 11 residues in the CDR3. Germline values: CDR1 MNHNY, CDR2 SVGAGI (reference sequence). Trimming took off 7 bases at V and 3 bases at J, with 6 bases between the two ends. The CDR3 DNA reads as TGTGCCAGCATCGGGGAAGAGACCCAGTACTTC. Its translation: CASIGEETQYF.

V is TRBV9 and J is TRBJ2-2; no definite D call. The CDR3 sequence is 14 residues long. Germline V gene data show CDR1 as SGDLS and CDR2 as YYNGEE. V was cut by 4 bases and J by 8 bases, with 15 bases left in between. The CDR3 sequence is CASSSESDLGELFF. The CDR3 coding sequence is TGTGCCAGCAGCTCAGAGAGCGATCTAGGGGAGCTGTTTTTT.

The chain joins TRBV10-3 to TRBJ1-2, with 8 positions matching TRBD1. Trimming cost V 7 bases and J 3 bases; bases outside gene matches: 4. This CDR3 has 13 residues. The germline gives CDR1 ENHRY, CDR2 SYGVKD. The CDR3 protein is CAITPGQDYGYTF. The CDR3 DNA is TGTGCCATCACCCCGGGACAGGACTATGGCTACACCTTC.

The V gene is TRBV6-2 or TRBV6-3, the J gene TRBJ2-2; 15 bases align to TRBD2. CDR1 is MNHEY and CDR2 is SVGEGT in the germline V gene. This CDR3 has 18 amino acids. J was trimmed by 7 bases and V by 6 bases; bases with no gene match: 12. The CDR3: CASSPGLAGGVGIGELFF. CDR3 DNA: TGTGCCAGCAGCCCGGGACTAGCGGGAGGAGTGGGAATCGGGGAGCTGTTTTTT.

The chain links TRBV5-1 to TRBJ1-4; tentatively, D is TRBD1 (6 bases). Germline V lookup: CDR1 SGHRS, CDR2 YFSETQ. Deletions cut 4 bases from V and 8 bases from J, with 15 bases between. The CDR3 is 14 amino acids. Here the CDR3 DNA reads TGCGCCAGCAGCAGCGGGACATCCGGGGAAAAACTGTTTTTT. Its translation: CASSSGTSGEKLFF.

This clone came up once. The chain links TRBV29-1 to TRBJ2-1; 12 nucleotides line up with TRBD2. After removal of 7 bases from V and 6 bases from J, the junction contained 19 bases not matched to a gene. This CDR3 region has 18 residues. From germline, CDR1 is SQVTM and CDR2 ANQGSEA. CDR3 amino acids: CSAGGSGLAGYWSNEQFF. In nucleotides, the CDR3 is TGCAGCGCAGGGGGCTCTGGACTAGCGGGATATTGGAGCAATGAGCAGTTCTTC.

This sequence joins TRBV3-1 (or the pseudogene TRBV3-2) and TRBJ1-6; D remains unclear. The CDR3 spans 16 residues. The germline V gene encodes CDR1 LGHDT and CDR2 YNNKEL (reference sequence). V shed 1 base and J shed 5 bases, with 12 bases lying between them. The CDR3 nucleotides are TGTGCCAGCAGCCAAGGCCCCAGGTCGAATAATTCACCCCTCCACTTT. It codes for CASSQGPRSNNSPLHF.

The count of this clone is one. This CDR3 is CASSQGVGRTSGGGDNEQFF. CDR3 coding DNA: TGCGCCAGCAGCCAAGGGGTGGGCAGGACTAGCGGTGGGGGAGACAATGAGCAGTTCTTC. The J gene is TRBJ2-1, the V gene TRBV4-3; 10 bases agree with TRBD2. Germline trimming cut 1 base from V and 5 bases from J; bases unmatched to any gene: 17. The CDR3 is 20 residues long. From germline, CDR1 is LGHNA and CDR2 YSLEER.

Comment on this clone: The same CDR3 is also encoded by other DNA sequences in this sample. The J gene is TRBJ2-1, the V gene TRBV5-1; D gene unclear. CDR3 length equals 13 residues. V was pared by 0 bases and J by 5 bases, with 6 bases between. Germline V gives CDR1 SGHRS, CDR2 YFSETQ. The CDR3: CASSLDINNEQFF. In DNA, the CDR3 is TGCGCCAGCAGCTTGGATATAAACAATGAGCAGTTCTTC. Full variable domain (outside the CDR3, taken from reference TRBV5-1 and TRBJ2-1): KAGVTQTPRYLIKTRGQQVTLSCSPISGHRSVSWYQQTPGQGLQFLFEYFSETQRNKGNFPGRFSGRQFSNSRSEMNVSTLELGDSALYLCASSLDINNEQFFGPGTRLTVL.

V is TRBV4-1 and J is TRBJ2-7, with 12 nucleotides matching TRBD2. V dropped 0 bases and J dropped 3; count of bases not matched to a gene: 6. CDR1 MGHRA and CDR2 YSYEKL come from the germline V gene. This CDR3 comprises 17 residues. The chain's CDR3 is CASSQETSGSYSYEQYF. The CDR3 bases are TGCGCCAGCAGCCAAGAGACTAGCGGGAGCTATAGCTACGAGCAGTACTTC.

In this sample, this clone turned up a few times. The genes are TRBV7-2 and TRBJ1-4, with D tentatively TRBD1 (6 bases). Trimming stripped 5 bases from V and 0 bases from J, with 10 bases between. CDR3 length equals 15 residues. In germline, CDR1 is SGHTA, CDR2 FQGNSA. CDR3 nucleotide sequence: TGTGCCAGCAGCACAGGACAGACAACTAATGAAAAACTGTTTTTT. Its translation: CASSTGQTTNEKLFF.

This clone was seen a handful of times. Other DNA sequences within the sample encode an identical CDR3. The rearrangement links TRBV27 to TRBJ2-3; D is unclear. V was shortened by 4 bases and J by 2 bases, with 7 bases between the two germline ends. CDR1 and CDR2 (germline): MNHEY, SMNVEV (reference sequence). The CDR3 covers 13 residues. CDR3: CASSSPLTDTQYF. In nucleotides, the CDR3 is TGTGCCAGCAGTTCCCCTCTCACAGATACGCAGTATTTT.

This chain links TRBV19 with TRBJ1-5; D might be TRBD1 (5 bases). The CDR3 has 14 amino acids. The V end lost 9 bases, the J end lost 0 bases, and 12 bases lay between the germline ends. Germline V CDR1 and CDR2: LNHDA, SQIVND (reference sequence). The CDR3: CARDRFNSNQPQHF. Written as DNA, the CDR3 is TGTGCCAGAGACAGATTCAATAGCAATCAGCCCCAGCATTTT. Using reference TRBV19 and TRBJ1-5 for the parts outside the CDR3, the full variable domain is DGGITQSPKYLFRKEGQNVTLSCEQNLNHDAMYWYRQDPGQGLRLIYYSQIVNDFQKGDIAEGYSVSREKKESFPLTVTSAQKNPTAFYLCARDRFNSNQPQHFGDGTRLSIL.